The text below deals with one T cell receptor beta chain. Its antigen is unknown. The input lacks base qualities; no much larger clone sits a single base away. Participants in the prospective study were aged roughly 18 to 89 years, lived in under 30 United States geographic areas, and enrolled through a virtual design. In the prospective study, cohorts were assigned on the basis of participant-reported clinical history obtained from a screening survey and a study questionnaire. In the prospective study, mobile phlebotomists collected whole blood, serum and a nasopharyngeal or oropharyngeal swab from each participant. Participants in the prospective study had the option to provide additional blood draws and questionnaires over an approximately 2-month period. Before DNA extraction, prospective study blood samples were shipped either frozen or at room temperature. TCRbeta CDR3 regions were amplified from genomic DNA by means of the immunoSEQ Assay, a bias-controlled multiplex PCR. The source study handled its data this way. The number of nucleated cells in each sample was estimated from the amplification of reference gene primers within the assay. To quantify the absolute abundance of each unique TCRbeta CDR3 rearrangement, sequence reads were collapsed and filtered. For each sample, productive Simpson clonality was calculated by taking the square root of Simpson's diversity index across productive rearrangements. Sourced from immuneACCESS, this table was stored by TCRdb with only in-frame sequences that have V and J called. A share of the clones is absent; for the studies checked, an unresolved V gene accounts for under half, and the remainder has no known explanation. Clonal size and the V and J genes are those of that table, whereas D and trimming came from the DNA. The sample has roughly 280,000 clones on record, just under 90% of them singletons. 4.1% of the sample is taken by the ten largest.

The data were taken from a study of blood T cell repertoires in COVID-19 (TCRdb year 2020). Regarding the study in general: Samples from collaborators originated in the United States, Italy and Spain and spanned both the acute and convalescent phases of COVID-19. Samples were obtained from the ongoing ImmuneRACE study (first 160 participants) and from 1,254 subjects provided by 6 global collaborators. The material from the prospective study consisted of cDNA or gDNA derived from T cells, B-cell-depleted T cells, or PBMCs. The repertoires were released in a freely available public database intended as a resource for research on the immune response to SARS-CoV-2. Nearly every sample came with metadata listing a de-identified subject ID, COVID-19 status, age in years and sex. Subjects who had been exposed to COVID-19, were actively infected with it, or had recovered from it provided the deeply sampled blood TCRbeta repertoires that made up the dataset. Where available, HLA class I and class II types were taken from metadata supplied by the sample provider and were not determined by assay-based typing. The full study reports these points: Clinical and demographic metadata were provided uncurated, with the amount varying by source and participant.

V is cut by 0 bases and J by 4 bases, and the space between the germline ends is 10 bases. Its CDR3 holds 15 amino acids, cysteine through phenylalanine. Just the 45-base CDR3 DNA is kept, in frame starting at base 1. Looking up the germline V gene (reference sequence) yields CDR1 MNHNY and CDR2 SVGAGI. This clonotype was sampled from a woman aged 25 to 39 with acute COVID-19. The chain is assembled from TRBV6-6 and TRBJ2-1; no D segment can be confidently identified. Sequenced input: PBMCs or T cells enriched from blood (not recorded which). The CDR3 is CASSYSVQEYNEQFF. The sequenced DNA is TGTGCCAGCAGTTACTCGGTGCAGGAATACAATGAGCAGTTCTTC.